This passage covers 2 T cell receptor beta chains from one sample sequenced in a study of blood T cells in healthy people across ages (dated by TCRdb to the mid-2010s). The receptor library was made with 5' RACE. For sequencing, an Illumina HiSeq 2500 was employed. A second PCR of about 7 to 12 cycles was performed with a sample-barcoded 5' primer and a J-beta primer mix. The raw public reads went through TCRdb reprocessing: fastp at Q25, MiXCR clone calling, in-frame beta chains kept. Records with the same CDR3 protein are collapsed into one entry carrying the most frequent genes and DNA. The sample table lists about 1.4 million distinct CDR3 sequences, 55% to 75% of them with a count of one. The ten top clones hold about 6.3% of the sample. Sequences were obtained from blood. Receptor source: a man aged 18 to 30 in good health.

The V and J genes are TRBV7-2 and TRBJ2-2; D may be TRBD2 (7 bases). Trimming shortened V by 1 base and J by 6 bases, and 15 bases separated the two germline ends. This CDR3 comprises 16 residues. Germline loops: CDR1 SGHTA, CDR2 FQGNSA. The CDR3 DNA sequence: TGTGCCAGCAGCTTAGTTGCGGGGGCTAGGCCCGGGGAGCTGTTTTTT. Translation gives CASSLVAGARPGELFF.

V usage is TRBV10-3 and J usage is TRBJ1-1; D is undetermined. Trimming pared 1 base from V and 4 bases from J, leaving 16 bases between. CDR3 length: 16 amino acids. CDR1 is ENHRY, CDR2 SYGVKD, per germline. The CDR3 loop reads CAISEYTEQVGTEAFF. CDR3 nucleotides: TGTGCCATCAGTGAGTACACAGAGCAGGTCGGCACTGAAGCTTTCTTT.